These 8 T cell receptor beta chains came from one sample sequenced in a study of blood T cell repertoires in COVID-19. Sequencing was performed with immunoSEQ multiplex PCR; in TCRdb, only in-frame clones are kept and a portion is missing. The data show about 210,000 clones, approximately 89% seen once. Sequencing was performed on peripheral blood. The receptors shown here come from a woman in her thirties or forties with acute or convalescent COVID-19.

This rearrangement joins TRBV27 to TRBJ2-2; the match to TRBD1 covers 11 bases. Germline V gene sequence: CDR1 MNHEY, CDR2 SMNVEV (reference sequence). Trimming removed 5 bases from V and 4 bases from J; junction bases left unmatched: 9. This CDR3 comprises 17 residues. CDR3 residues: CASSLLGDRGSTGELFF. CDR3 in DNA: TGTGCCAGCAGTCTATTAGGGGACAGGGGGTCCACCGGGGAGCTGTTTTTT.

This chain links TRBV12-5 with TRBJ2-1, with TRBD2 matching 7 bases. There are 17 residues in the CDR3. The germline CDR1 and CDR2 sequences are LGHNT and FRNRAP. With 2 bases clipped from V and 6 bases from J, the junction kept 13 bases outside the gene matches. CDR3 nucleotide sequence: TGTGCTAGTGGTTTGAGGGTTAGTGGGACTAACGGCAATGAGCAGTTCTTC. It specifies CASGLRVSGTNGNEQFF.

This chain connects TRBV15 to TRBJ2-5; a weak D match, TRBD1 (6 bases). CDR1 is LNHNV, CDR2 YYDKDF, per germline (reference sequence). V dropped 0 bases and J dropped 3 bases, with 11 bases sitting between them. This CDR3 has 15 amino acids. CDR3 residues: CATSRDGGQEETQYF. The DNA for the CDR3 is TGTGCCACCAGCAGAGATGGGGGCCAAGAAGAGACCCAGTACTTC.

In DNA, the CDR3 is TGTGCCAGCAGCACCAGCGGGACGGCGTACCAAGAGACCCAGTACTTC. Its protein is CASSTSGTAYQETQYF. This chain uses TRBV9 with TRBJ2-5, with 7 bases fitting TRBD2. Germline V lookup: CDR1 SGDLS, CDR2 YYNGEE. The CDR3 covers 16 residues. Trimming removed 4 bases from V and 0 bases from J; junction bases left unmatched: 9.

This chain joins TRBV6-6 and TRBJ1-5; 8 positions agree with TRBD1. Germline CDR1 and CDR2: MNHNY and SVGAGI (reference sequence). This CDR3 has 17 amino acids. After removal of 5 bases from V and 1 base from J, the junction contained 10 bases not matched to a gene. CDR3 in DNA: TGTGCCAGCAGTCTCCGGGACAGGAGCCGAAGCAATCAGCCCCAGCATTTT. Protein product: CASSLRDRSRSNQPQHF.

This clone was observed once. V gene TRBV7-6 combines with J gene TRBJ1-5, with a weak D call TRBD1 (6 bases). Germline CDR1 and CDR2: SGHVS and FNYEAQ. V was clipped by 5 bases and J by 3 bases, with 14 bases between them. The CDR3 is 15 residues long. CDR3 DNA sequence: TGTGCCAGCAGCATTTCGGACAGCCCCAATCAGCCCCAGCATTTT. Protein product: CASSISDSPNQPQHF.

The chain joins TRBV3-1 (or the pseudogene TRBV3-2) to TRBJ1-1, with 9 nucleotides matching TRBD1. J lost 4 bases, V lost 3 bases, and 6 bases had no gene match. Germline V lookup: CDR1 LGHDT, CDR2 YNNKEL (reference sequence). This CDR3 comprises 15 residues. The CDR3 coding sequence is TGTGCCAGCAGCCACTGGGACAGGGTAGGCACTGAAGCTTTCTTT. Its translation: CASSHWDRVGTEAFF.

The chain employs TRBV5-1 and TRBJ1-5; unclear D gene. The CDR3 extends over 16 amino acids. Germline-derived CDR1 and CDR2 are SGHRS and YFSETQ. Trimming shortened V by 0 bases and J by 6 bases, and 16 bases separated the two germline ends. CDR3 DNA sequence: TGCGCCAGCAGCTTGGGACCCGGCAGGCAAGGTCAGCCCCAGCATTTT. Amino acid sequence: CASSLGPGRQGQPQHF.